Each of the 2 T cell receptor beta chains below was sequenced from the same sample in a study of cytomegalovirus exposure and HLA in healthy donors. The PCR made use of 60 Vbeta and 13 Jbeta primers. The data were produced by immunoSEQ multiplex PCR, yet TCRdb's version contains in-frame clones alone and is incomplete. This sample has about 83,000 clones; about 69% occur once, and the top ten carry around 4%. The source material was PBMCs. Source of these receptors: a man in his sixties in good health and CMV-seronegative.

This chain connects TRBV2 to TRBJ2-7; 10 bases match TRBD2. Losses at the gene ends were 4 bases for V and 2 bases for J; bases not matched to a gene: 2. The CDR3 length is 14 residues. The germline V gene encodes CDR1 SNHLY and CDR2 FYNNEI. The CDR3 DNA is TGTGCCAGCAGTGCACTAGCGGGGCCCTACGAGCAGTACTTC. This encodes CASSALAGPYEQYF. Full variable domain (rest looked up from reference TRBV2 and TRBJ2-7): EPEVTQTPSHQVTQMGQEVILRCVPISNHLYFYWYRQILGQKVEFLVSFYNNEISEKSEIFDDQFSVERPDGSNFTLKIRSTKLEDSAMYFCASSALAGPYEQYFGPGTRLTVT.

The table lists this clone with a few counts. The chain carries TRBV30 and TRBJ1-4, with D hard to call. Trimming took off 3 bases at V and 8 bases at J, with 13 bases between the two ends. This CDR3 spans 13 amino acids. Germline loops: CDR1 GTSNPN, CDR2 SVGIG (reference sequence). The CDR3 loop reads CAWRDRAGEKLFF. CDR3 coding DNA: TGTGCCTGGAGGGATAGGGCGGGCGAAAAACTGTTTTTT.